Below are 30 T cell receptor beta chains sequenced from a single sample in a study of T cell changes during pregnancy in multiple sclerosis. Here immunoSEQ multiplex PCR was the method, and the copy in TCRdb shows in-frame clones only, minus some. The table shows 60,000 to 85,000 clones, with 80% to 95% occurring only once. The sample in question was peripheral blood, obtained in the second trimester of pregnancy. Receptors originate from a female donor with multiple sclerosis, enrolled in a pregnancy study.

This clone has only one observation. Other nucleotide sequences in the sample specify the same CDR3. CDR3 coding DNA: TGTGCCAGCAGCCAACCGGGACAGGGGGTTTCCCAGTACTTC. Protein: CASSQPGQGVSQYF. The chain links TRBV7-2 to TRBJ2-5; 11 bases map to TRBD1. V lost 5 bases, J lost 9 bases, and 8 bases stayed unmatched. The CDR3 is made up of 14 amino acids. CDR1 and CDR2 from the germline V gene are SGHTA and FQGNSA. The full variable domain, rest sourced from reference TRBV7-2 and TRBJ2-5, is GAGVSQSPSNKVTEKGKDVELRCDPISGHTALYWYRQSLGQGLEFLIYFQGNSAPDKSGLPSDRFSAERTGGSVSTLTIQRTQQEDSAVYLCASSQPGQGVSQYFGPGTRLLVL.

The rearrangement joins TRBV21-1 to TRBJ1-1; the D call of TRBD1 is as the table states it, not checked on the DNA. TRBV21-1 is recorded as a pseudogene. There are 14 residues in the CDR3. CDR3 DNA sequence: TGTGCCAGTAATAAAAAGGGGAACAGGACTGAAGCTTTCTTT. It specifies CASNKKGNRTEAFF.

This chain uses TRBV6-5 with TRBJ1-2, with TRBD1 as a possible D gene (5 bases). CDR1 and CDR2 (germline): MNHEY, SVGAGI. The ends were cut back, 2 bases at V and 2 bases at J, with 6 bases in the middle. This CDR3 comprises 13 residues. The CDR3 loop is CASSYGGNYGYTF. The CDR3 coding sequence is TGTGCCAGCAGTTACGGGGGGAACTATGGCTACACCTTC.

The V and J genes are TRBV29-1 and TRBJ1-1; 7 bases fit TRBD1. This CDR3 has 13 residues. The V gene end was trimmed by 6 bases and the J gene end by 6 bases; junction bases not matched to a gene: 10. Germline assignment: CDR1 SQVTM and CDR2 ANQGSEA. CDR3 protein: CSVARQGSAEAFF. The CDR3 nucleotides read TGCAGCGTGGCCCGACAGGGCTCTGCTGAAGCTTTCTTT.

This clone was found a few times. CDR3 nucleotides: TGTGCCAGCGAAGATCAGGGGGGTTCGACCACCGGGGAGCTGTTTTTT. It yields the protein CASEDQGGSTTGELFF. The chain is built from TRBV2 and TRBJ2-2; D may be TRBD1 (7 bases). The CDR3 is 16 amino acids. Germline V gene lookup returns CDR1 SNHLY and CDR2 FYNNEI. The germline V and J ends were trimmed by 8 bases and 4 bases, with 20 bases remaining between them. The whole variable domain, filled in from reference TRBV2 and TRBJ2-2, reads EPEVTQTPSHQVTQMGQEVILRCVPISNHLYFYWYRQILGQKVEFLVSFYNNEISEKSEIFDDQFSVERPDGSNFTLKIRSTKLEDSAMYFCASEDQGGSTTGELFFGEGSRLTVL.

The chain joins TRBV7-3 to TRBJ1-6; 9 bases align to TRBD1. With 2 bases clipped from V and 7 bases from J, the junction kept 6 bases outside the gene matches. Germline CDR1 SGHTA, CDR2 FQGTGA. The CDR3 is 16 amino acids. CDR3 sequence (DNA): TGTGCCAGCAGCTTATATCCGGGACAGGGAAATTCACCCCTCCACTTT. Translation gives CASSLYPGQGNSPLHF.

This clone was detected only a few times. This chain links TRBV27 with TRBJ1-2; D remains ambiguous. CDR1 is MNHEY and CDR2 is SMNVEV in the germline V gene (reference sequence). This CDR3 has 13 amino acids. Deletions cut 6 bases from V and 2 bases from J, with 10 bases between. The CDR3 DNA sequence: TGTGCCAGCAGCGATTCAGGAAACTATGGCTACACCTTC. Encoded protein: CASSDSGNYGYTF.

The V gene is TRBV6-6, the J gene TRBJ2-3, with 11 bases lining up with TRBD2. Germline V CDR1 and CDR2: MNHNY, SVGAGI (reference sequence). The CDR3 has 16 residues. V trimming: 5 bases; J trimming: 4 bases; junction bases outside the gene matches: 8. CDR3 sequence (DNA): TGTGCCAGCAGTAAAACTAGCGGGAGCGGCGCAGATACGCAGTATTTT. Translating gives CASSKTSGSGADTQYF.

A single count supports this clone. The rearrangement links TRBV4-3 to TRBJ1-5; tentative D call: TRBD1 (5 bases). Trimming took off 4 bases at V and 4 bases at J, with 11 bases between the two ends. This CDR3 contains 14 residues. Germline V gene data show CDR1 as LGHNA and CDR2 as YSLEER. The CDR3: CASSPGTGNQPQHF. The CDR3 DNA reads as TGCGCCAGCAGCCCTGGGACTGGGAATCAGCCCCAGCATTTT.

V gene TRBV4-1 combines with J gene TRBJ2-1; no clear D. Trimming took 1 base from V and 10 from J, leaving 20 bases between them. Germline V gene sequence: CDR1 MGHRA, CDR2 YSYEKL. The CDR3 is 16 residues long. The CDR3 DNA reads as TGCGCCAGCAGCCAAGGAGCGAGCGACCGTAACTGGGAGCAGTTCTTC. It is translated as CASSQGASDRNWEQFF.

This chain joins TRBV21-1 and TRBJ1-6; the table's D call, TRBD1, was not checked against the DNA. TRBV21-1 is an annotated pseudogene. The CDR3 totals 17 residues. CDR3 DNA sequence: TGTGCCAGCAGCATCGGACAGGGTGTGAGCTATAATTCACCCCTCCACTTT. Translating it yields CASSIGQGVSYNSPLHF.

The J gene is TRBJ2-5, the V gene TRBV29-1; 7 positions match TRBD1. From germline, CDR1 is SQVTM and CDR2 ANQGSEA. Trimming cost V 8 bases and J 0 bases; bases outside gene matches: 9. The CDR3 sequence is 14 residues long. Here the CDR3 DNA reads TGCAGCATCGTCCCGGGACAGTACCAAGAGACCCAGTACTTC. Translation gives CSIVPGQYQETQYF.

The CDR3 nucleotides are TGCGCCAGCAGTTACGATGGACAATCGAACACTGAAGCTTTCTTT. This encodes CASSYDGQSNTEAFF. The V and J genes are TRBV5-1 and TRBJ1-1, with TRBD1 as a possible D gene (5 bases). This CDR3 spans 15 amino acids. Deletions cut 5 bases from V and 1 base from J, with 15 bases between. Per the germline V gene, CDR1 is SGHRS and CDR2 is YFSETQ.

This clone came up once. CDR3: CASSRPPYEQYF. In DNA form, the CDR3 reads TGTGCCAGCAGCCGGCCCCCGTACGAGCAGTACTTC. The chain joins TRBV4-2 to TRBJ2-7; no reliable D call. The CDR3 has 12 amino acids. The germline gives CDR1 LGHNA, CDR2 YNFKEQ. Deletions cut 4 bases from V and 4 bases from J, with 8 bases between.

The rearrangement uses TRBV29-1 and TRBJ1-2, with D possibly TRBD1 on 6 matching bases. The CDR3 consists of 14 residues. The V end lost 2 bases, the J end lost 8 bases, and 18 bases lay between the germline ends. Per the germline V gene, CDR1 is SQVTM and CDR2 is ANQGSEA. The CDR3 reads CSVELQGSSRGYTF. Here the CDR3 DNA reads TGCAGCGTTGAATTACAGGGTAGTAGTCGGGGCTACACCTTC. The full variable domain, its missing parts supplied by reference TRBV29-1 and TRBJ1-2, is SAVISQKPSRDICQRGTSLTIQCQVDSQVTMMFWYRQQPGQSLTLIATANQGSEATYESGFVIDKFPISRPNLTFSTLTVSNMSPEDSSIYLCSVELQGSSRGYTFGSGTRLTVV.

The chain carries TRBV13 and TRBJ2-4; TRBD1 might be the D (6 bases). The germline V and J ends were trimmed by 4 bases and 4 bases, with 11 bases remaining between them. This CDR3 is built from 14 residues. Germline-derived CDR1 and CDR2 are PRHDT and FYEKMQ (reference sequence). CDR3 sequence reads: CASSSRDNKNIQYF. The CDR3 coding sequence is TGTGCCAGCAGCTCCCGGGACAATAAAAACATTCAGTACTTC.

The chain carries TRBV19 and TRBJ1-5; D is undetermined. Looked up from germline, CDR1 is LNHDA and CDR2 is SQIVND (reference sequence). The CDR3 sequence is 15 residues long. V lost 6 bases and J lost 11, with 23 bases in between. The CDR3 loop reads CASSIRRVGSRAQHF. In nucleotides, the CDR3 is TGTGCCAGTAGCATTCGGCGGGTGGGGTCCCGGGCCCAGCATTTT.

This chain joins TRBV6-4 and TRBJ2-1; 7 positions agree with TRBD2. Germline V gene lookup returns CDR1 MRHNA and CDR2 SNTAGT. The V and J ends lost 3 bases and 12 bases, in that order; junction bases with no gene match: 14. The CDR3 totals 15 residues. In nucleotides, the CDR3 is TGTGCCAGCAGTGAACGAGCGGGAATTTCTATCGGGCAGTTCTTC. Translation: CASSERAGISIGQFF.

V is TRBV27 and J is TRBJ1-1, with D perhaps TRBD1 (6 bases). Trimming removed 4 bases at V and 7 bases at J, with 16 bases between. Germline values: CDR1 MNHEY, CDR2 SMNVEV (reference sequence). CDR3 length: 14 residues. CDR3 region: CASSSQGLRGEAFF. The CDR3 DNA reads as TGTGCCAGCAGTTCACAGGGTTTGCGAGGTGAAGCTTTCTTT.

The J gene is TRBJ2-3, the V gene TRBV9; TRBD2 matches at 13 bases. The CDR3 has 18 amino acids. V shed 0 bases and J 3 bases; nucleotides not matched to a gene: 7. The V gene's germline CDR1 is SGDLS and CDR2 YYNGEE. The CDR3 region has the DNA TGTGCCAGCAGCGTAGGGGGAACTAGCGGGGGGGCTACAGATACGCAGTATTTT. This translates into CASSVGGTSGGATDTQYF.

V usage is TRBV14 and J usage is TRBJ2-4; a possible D gene is TRBD2 (6 bases). The length of the CDR3 is 19 residues. V shed 4 bases and J shed 2 bases, with 24 bases lying between them. The germline V gene has CDR1 SGHDN and CDR2 FVKESK. CDR3 protein: CASSPRWGRKVETKNIQYF. CDR3 sequence (DNA): TGTGCCAGCAGCCCTAGATGGGGGAGGAAGGTTGAGACCAAAAACATTCAGTACTTC.

The CDR3 reads CASSKYSPQAFF. As DNA, the CDR3 is TGTGCCAGCAGCAAGTACAGCCCCCAAGCTTTCTTT. The rearrangement links TRBV21-1 to TRBJ1-1; the table's TRBD1 call for D was not verified on the DNA. TRBV21-1 is shown as a pseudogene. The CDR3 is made up of 12 amino acids.

The chain joins TRBV27 to TRBJ1-1; D gene ambiguous. The ends were cut back, 2 bases at V and 6 bases at J, with 10 bases in the middle. The germline V gene encodes CDR1 MNHEY and CDR2 SMNVEV (reference sequence). The CDR3 consists of 13 residues. CDR3 in amino acids: CASSLGAVAEAFF. CDR3 nucleotide sequence: TGTGCCAGCAGTTTAGGAGCGGTGGCTGAAGCTTTCTTT.

The J gene is TRBJ1-1, the V gene TRBV18; no clear D. Trimming left V 6 bases short and J 1 base short, with 9 bases between. This CDR3 has 13 residues. Germline values: CDR1 KGHSH, CDR2 LQKENI. CDR3 amino acids: CASSPVENTEAFF. CDR3 bases: TGTGCCAGCTCGCCGGTAGAGAACACTGAAGCTTTCTTT.

Note on this clone: The junction differs from germline at one of its ends, possibly a read error. The chain links TRBV10-3 to TRBJ1-5, with D possibly being TRBD1 (6 bases). Per the germline V gene, CDR1 is ENHRY and CDR2 is SYGVKD. CDR3 size: 17 residues. CDR3 protein: CAISEPPRDTGNQPQHF. CDR3 nucleotides: TGTGCCATCAGTGAGCCGCCCCGGGACACTGGCAATCAGCCTCAGCATTTT.

V usage is TRBV5-1 and J usage is TRBJ2-7; 15 nucleotides agree with TRBD2. J was trimmed by 2 bases and V by 3 bases; bases with no gene match: 3. Germline V CDR1 and CDR2: SGHRS, YFSETQ. The CDR3 is made up of 16 amino acids. In nucleotides, the CDR3 is TGCGCCAGCAGCTCCGGACTAGCGGGGGGGACCTACGAGCAGTACTTC. Translation: CASSSGLAGGTYEQYF.

This CDR3 reads CASSLTDRGEWGYTF. The CDR3 DNA reads as TGTGCCAGCAGCCTTACGGACAGGGGGGAGTGGGGCTACACCTTC. The J gene is TRBJ1-2, the V gene TRBV7-9; 10 nucleotides match TRBD1. Looked up from germline, CDR1 is SEHNR and CDR2 is FQNEAQ (reference sequence). The CDR3 covers 15 residues. The J segment lost 8 bases and the V segment lost 5 bases, leaving 11 bases of the junction unmatched.

V and J are TRBV7-9 and TRBJ2-5; no clear D. Germline V gene sequence: CDR1 SEHNR, CDR2 FQNEAQ (reference sequence). Trimming took off 5 bases at V and 4 bases at J, with 8 bases between the two ends. This CDR3 is 12 amino acids long. The CDR3 loop reads CASSPQIETQYF. DNA for the CDR3: TGTGCCAGCAGCCCCCAAATAGAGACCCAGTACTTC.

The rearrangement links TRBV7-9 to TRBJ1-2; D uncertain. The germline V gene encodes CDR1 SEHNR and CDR2 FQNEAQ (reference sequence). The CDR3 is 13 residues long. The V and J ends lost 1 base and 13 bases respectively, with 16 bases between them. In DNA form, the CDR3 reads TGTGCCAGCAGCTTAGTTCCGGGTTGGTCAGTCACCTTC. Protein product: CASSLVPGWSVTF. The whole variable domain, filled in from reference TRBV7-9 and TRBJ1-2, reads DTGVSQNPRHKITKRGQNVTFRCDPISEHNRLYWYRQTLGQGPEFLTYFQNEAQLEKSRLLSDRFSAERPKGSFSTLEIQRTEQGDSAMYLCASSLVPGWSVTFGSGTRLTVV.

The CDR3 sequence: CASSQSVRGSNQPQHF. CDR3 in DNA: TGCGCCAGCAGTCAATCGGTCAGGGGTAGCAATCAGCCCCAGCATTTT. The chain recombines TRBV23-1 with TRBJ1-5, with a possible D match to TRBD1 (6 bases). TRBV23-1 falls under the ORF class, with uncertain function. Between the trimmed V and J ends, which lost 0 bases and 0 bases, there was a span of 9 bases. This CDR3 has 16 amino acids.